Presented here are 22 T cell receptor beta chains from one specimen sequenced in a study of Graves' ophthalmopathy and Graves' hyperthyroidism. RNA served as the template for amplifying TCR beta CDR3 regions. Amplification began with first-round RT-PCR using HTBI primers, then second-round multiplex PCR was performed. TCRdb reprocessed the multiplex PCR reads via MiXCR and lists one record per CDR3 protein. The repertoire includes about half a million distinct CDR3 sequences, around 14% of them detected once, and 9.8% sits in the top ten. Sequenced material: blood. These receptors all stem from a woman aged 25 to 39 with Graves' ophthalmopathy.

Ten or more counts support this clonotype. The genes are TRBV18 and TRBJ2-5, with D perhaps matching TRBD1 (5 bases). Trimming stripped 0 bases from V and 2 bases from J, with 10 bases between. The germline gives CDR1 KGHSH, CDR2 LQKENI. This CDR3 has 15 residues. The CDR3 nucleotides read TGTGCCAGCTCACCACCAATGACAGTTCAAGAGACCCAGTACTTC. Residues: CASSPPMTVQETQYF.

This clonotype showed up many times. This chain connects TRBV13 to TRBJ2-5; TRBD1 aligns across 10 bases. Losses at the gene ends were 3 bases for V and 5 bases for J; bases not matched to a gene: 3. This CDR3 is 14 amino acids long. Germline V gives CDR1 PRHDT, CDR2 FYEKMQ (reference sequence). CDR3 in amino acids: CASSLGQGSETQYF. CDR3 nucleotide sequence: TGTGCCAGCAGCTTGGGACAGGGGTCGGAGACCCAGTACTTC.

The chain joins TRBV4-1 to TRBJ2-7; D call uncertain. The germline V and J ends were trimmed by 1 base and 1 base, with 8 bases remaining between them. CDR3 length equals 14 residues. Germline V gives CDR1 MGHRA, CDR2 YSYEKL. The CDR3 DNA is TGCGCCAGCAGCCAAGTCGGCAAATCCTACGAGCAGTACTTC. The encoded protein is CASSQVGKSYEQYF.

The table lists this clonotype with many counts. A junction boundary mismatches the germline segment, possibly from a read error. The chain has TRBV27 and TRBJ2-2; D call uncertain. Germline V gene sequence: CDR1 MNHEY, CDR2 SMNVEV (reference sequence). The CDR3 totals 15 residues. This CDR3 is CASSFGTLNSGELFF. The CDR3 bases are TGTGCCAGCAGTTTTGGTACGCTCAACAGCGGGGAGCTGTTTTTT.

This clonotype has at least ten counts. An end of the junction does not agree with germline; a read error may underlie this. J is TRBJ2-7 and V is TRBV28; D may be TRBD2 (7 bases). CDR1 and CDR2 (germline): MDHEN, SYDVKM. The CDR3 totals 15 residues. The CDR3 is CASNLPGGTRGEQYF. The CDR3 DNA reads as TGTGCCAGCAATTTACCCGGGGGGACAAGGGGCGAGCAGTACTTC.

There are a few counts of this clonotype. The junction differs from germline at one of its ends, possibly a read error. This rearrangement joins TRBV12-3 or TRBV12-4 to TRBJ1-5; perhaps TRBD1 as D (5 bases). This CDR3 region has 13 residues. CDR3 nucleotides: TGTGCCAGCAGGACAGTGGGCAATCAGCCTCAGCATTTT. As protein: CASRTVGNQPQHF.

This clonotype was seen at least ten times. The chain has TRBV28 and TRBJ1-3; the match to TRBD1 covers 8 bases. The CDR3 length is 17 residues. CDR1 is MDHEN and CDR2 is SYDVKM in the germline V gene. V dropped 7 bases and J dropped 3; count of bases not matched to a gene: 14. The CDR3 loop reads CASTSSGTGFGGNTIYF. The CDR3 DNA reads TGTGCCAGCACCTCCTCCGGGACAGGATTTGGTGGAAACACCATATATTTT.

This clonotype was detected only a few times. V gene TRBV4-1 combines with J gene TRBJ2-7, with TRBD1 matching over 8 bases. This CDR3 contains 18 residues. The V gene's germline CDR1 is MGHRA and CDR2 YSYEKL. V shed 4 bases, J shed 1 base, and the junction held 15 bases outside the gene matches. The DNA for the CDR3 is TGCGCCAGCAGCCCACGGACAGGGCGTTCCCCTTTTTCCTACGAGCAGTACTTC. It translates to CASSPRTGRSPFSYEQYF.

This clonotype appeared many times. This chain connects TRBV27 to TRBJ2-7; D may be TRBD2 (5 bases). The CDR3 is 12 residues long. CDR1 and CDR2 from the germline V gene are MNHEY and SMNVEV (reference sequence). V dropped 7 bases and J dropped 7 bases, with 14 bases sitting between them. The CDR3, as DNA: TGTGCCAGCATCGAGGGCTTAAGGGAGCAGTACTTC. The encoded protein is CASIEGLREQYF.

This clonotype was observed at least ten times. The chain's CDR3 is CASSEWGLDIQYF. The DNA for the CDR3 is TGTGCCAGCAGTGAGTGGGGCCTGGACATTCAGTACTTC. V gene TRBV6-1 combines with J gene TRBJ2-4, with a weak D call TRBD1 (5 bases). The V end was cut by 3 bases, the J end by 8 bases, with 11 bases between. This CDR3 comprises 13 residues. CDR1 and CDR2 (germline): MNHNS, SASEGT.

The sample holds many counts of this clonotype. The chain combines TRBV29-1 with TRBJ2-7, with 11 nucleotides matching TRBD2. Looked up from germline, CDR1 is SQVTM and CDR2 is ANQGSEA. The CDR3 contains 14 residues. The V and J ends lost 4 bases and 3 bases, in that order; junction bases with no gene match: 5. The CDR3 region is CSVVGLAVGYEQYF. DNA of the CDR3: TGCAGCGTTGTGGGACTAGCGGTGGGCTACGAGCAGTACTTC.

This clonotype was seen a handful of times. A much larger clonotype is one base distant, so this may be a read error. The chain carries TRBV7-3 and TRBJ2-2, with D perhaps TRBD2 (5 bases). This CDR3 is built from 16 residues. Germline CDR1 SGHTA, CDR2 FQGTGA. The chain's CDR3 is CASSPLGPPNTGELCF. The DNA for the CDR3 is TGTGCCAGCAGCCCCCTCGGGCCACCAAATACCGGGGAGCTGTGTTTT.

This clonotype was detected ten times or more. The J gene is TRBJ1-5, the V gene TRBV6-1, with TRBD1 identical over 7 bases. Germline-derived CDR1 and CDR2 are MNHNS and SASEGT. V trimming: 6 bases; J trimming: 5 bases; junction bases outside the gene matches: 7. The length of the CDR3 is 14 residues. CDR3 amino acids: CASSPAGGDQPQHF. The CDR3 coding sequence is TGTGCCAGCAGCCCCGCAGGGGGGGATCAGCCCCAGCATTTT.

Many counts were recorded for this clonotype. V gene TRBV6-4 combines with J gene TRBJ2-7; the D is unclear. Trimming left V 3 bases short and J 6 bases short, with 12 bases between. The CDR3 is 13 residues long. The V gene's germline CDR1 is MRHNA and CDR2 SNTAGT. The CDR3 nucleotides read TGTGCCAGCAGTGAGACCGGCTCTCTCGAGCAGTACTTC. Amino acids: CASSETGSLEQYF.

The DNA for the CDR3 is TGTGCCAGCAGCTTGGATAGCAGGGGGCACCAAGAGACCCAGTACTTC. It is translated as CASSLDSRGHQETQYF. The J gene is TRBJ2-5, the V gene TRBV5-4; 8 nucleotides match TRBD1. The CDR3 sequence is 16 residues long. The V gene's germline CDR1 is SGHNT and CDR2 YYREEE (reference sequence). V shed 0 bases, J shed 0 bases, and the junction held 4 bases outside the gene matches. Filled out from reference TRBV5-4 and TRBJ2-5, the complete variable domain reads ETGVTQSPTHLIKTRGQQVTLRCSSQSGHNTVSWYQQALGQGPQFIFQYYREEENGRGNFPPRFSGLQFPNYSSELNVNALELDDSALYLCASSLDSRGHQETQYFGPGTRLLVL.

This clonotype was seen ten or more times. CDR3 protein: CASSWTLEGFEQYF. CDR3 bases: TGTGCCAGTAGTTGGACCCTGGAGGGTTTCGAGCAGTACTTC. The gene calls are TRBV19 and TRBJ2-7; D perhaps matches TRBD2 (6 bases). Germline CDR1 reads LNHDA; CDR2 reads SQIVND (reference sequence). The CDR3 spans 14 residues. V lost 5 bases to trimming and J lost 6 bases, with 17 bases between them.

This clonotype was recorded at least ten times. J is TRBJ1-1 and V is TRBV2; TRBD1 matches at 7 bases. Germline V gene data show CDR1 as SNHLY and CDR2 as FYNNEI. Losses at the gene ends were 8 bases for V and 8 bases for J; bases not matched to a gene: 5. The CDR3 totals 11 residues. DNA of the CDR3: TGTGCCAGCTTAGGGGGCGGAGAAGCTTTCTTT. This translates into CASLGGGEAFF.

This clonotype was detected a few times. This rearrangement joins TRBV28 to TRBJ1-6; 7 nucleotides match TRBD1. The CDR3 extends over 15 amino acids. J gave up 6 bases and V 8 bases, and 10 bases lay outside the gene matches. Germline CDR1 is MDHEN and CDR2 is SYDVKM. As DNA, the CDR3 is TGTGCCAGCTCGTACGGGGGACAGTCTAATTCACCCCTCCACTTT. Residues: CASSYGGQSNSPLHF. The whole variable domain, filled in from reference TRBV28 and TRBJ1-6, reads DVKVTQSSRYLVKRTGEKVFLECVQDMDHENMFWYRQDPGLGLRLIYFSYDVKMKEKGDIPEGYSVSREKKERFSLILESASTNQTSMYLCASSYGGQSNSPLHFGNGTRLTVT.

This clonotype occurred many times. V is TRBV2 and J is TRBJ1-5; no reliable D call. Germline V gene sequence: CDR1 SNHLY, CDR2 FYNNEI. Trimming stripped 3 bases from V and 3 bases from J, with 6 bases between. The CDR3 is made up of 13 amino acids. CDR3 loop: CASSDDTNQPQHF. CDR3 DNA sequence: TGTGCCAGCAGTGACGACACCAATCAGCCCCAGCATTTT.

This clonotype was detected many times. This chain joins TRBV5-6 and TRBJ1-1; the D is unclear. The CDR3 consists of 18 residues. Germline values: CDR1 SGHDT, CDR2 YYEEEE. The V end was cut by 4 bases, the J end by 4 bases, with 26 bases between. CDR3 DNA: TGTGCCAGCAGCCAGACGGGAGGGTGGGAGACGATGAGCACTGAAGCTTTCTTT. This encodes CASSQTGGWETMSTEAFF.

This clonotype was observed many times. The chain employs TRBV5-1 and TRBJ1-1; D unresolved. Germline V gene lookup returns CDR1 SGHRS and CDR2 YFSETQ. The CDR3 consists of 13 residues. The V gene lost 0 bases and the J gene lost 11 bases, with 14 bases spanning the gap. In DNA, the CDR3 is TGCGCCAGCAGCTTGGCCGGCAATCAGTGGGCTTTCTTT. The encoded protein is CASSLAGNQWAFF.

This clonotype has more than one count but fewer than ten. The DNA for the CDR3 is TGTGCCAGCAGTTTATCGAACCCACCCGGCGATGGAACTGAAGCTTTCTTT. Translated: CASSLSNPPGDGTEAFF. The J gene is TRBJ1-1, the V gene TRBV27; D gene ambiguous. Trimming stripped 0 bases from V and 5 bases from J, with 19 bases between. The CDR3 covers 17 residues. CDR1 MNHEY and CDR2 SMNVEV come from the germline V gene (reference sequence).